The 13 T cell receptor beta chains below all came from one sample that was sequenced in a study of OX40 agonist ivuxolimab in advanced cancers. Here immunoSEQ multiplex PCR was the method, and the copy in TCRdb shows in-frame clones only, minus some. The sample has 95,000 to 100,000 clones; approximately 80% are singletons. The sequencing here drew on CD4+ or CD8+ T cells sorted from blood, taken in a trial of the OX40 agonist ivuxolimab. All receptors come from an adult with an advanced solid tumor such as melanoma, head and neck, liver or kidney cancer.

The genes are TRBV19 and TRBJ1-5; TRBD1 agrees at 7 bases. The V gene's germline CDR1 is LNHDA and CDR2 SQIVND (reference sequence). The CDR3 sequence is 15 residues long. Germline trimming cut 5 bases from V and 3 bases from J; bases unmatched to any gene: 7. CDR3 in amino acids: CASSDQGVINQPQHF. DNA for the CDR3: TGTGCCAGTAGTGATCAGGGGGTGATCAATCAGCCCCAGCATTTT.

The chain is built from TRBV28 and TRBJ1-5, with D possibly being TRBD1 (5 bases). This CDR3 is 15 amino acids long. The V gene lost 8 bases and the J gene lost 2 bases, with 16 bases spanning the gap. Germline CDR1 reads MDHEN; CDR2 reads SYDVKM. The CDR3 DNA reads TGTGCCAGCTCCCTGGGGGGATTCGGCAATCAGCCCCAGCATTTT. Its translation is CASSLGGFGNQPQHF. Full variable domain (remainder filled in from reference TRBV28 and TRBJ1-5): DVKVTQSSRYLVKRTGEKVFLECVQDMDHENMFWYRQDPGLGLRLIYFSYDVKMKEKGDIPEGYSVSREKKERFSLILESASTNQTSMYLCASSLGGFGNQPQHFGDGTRLSIL.

In DNA form, the CDR3 reads TGTGCCAGCAGTGGAGTCCTGAACACCGGGGAGCTGTTTTTT. Amino acid sequence: CASSGVLNTGELFF. The V call is TRBV25-1, the J call TRBJ2-2, with D uncertain. Germline V gene data show CDR1 as MGHDK and CDR2 as SYGVNS. The CDR3 runs to 14 residues. Trimming pared 4 bases from V and 1 base from J, leaving 7 bases between.

The rearrangement joins TRBV6-1 to TRBJ2-7, with 10 bases lining up with TRBD1. This CDR3 comprises 12 residues. The germline CDR1 and CDR2 sequences are MNHNS and SASEGT. Trimming at V came to 5 bases and at J to 13 bases, leaving 8 bases not matched to a gene. CDR3 DNA: TGTGCCAGCAGTCCCCCCGCGACAGGGGGCTACTTC. Translated, it gives CASSPPATGGYF.

The chain has TRBV27 and TRBJ1-1, with unresolved D. Germline V gene data show CDR1 as MNHEY and CDR2 as SMNVEV (reference sequence). The CDR3 length is 14 residues. V lost 2 bases, J lost 1 base, and 8 bases lay in between. The CDR3, as DNA: TGTGCCAGCAGTTTACTGGGCAGGAACACTGAAGCTTTCTTT. Protein: CASSLLGRNTEAFF.

The chain carries TRBV7-2 and TRBJ2-2; TRBD1 is a possible D gene (6 bases). V shed 7 bases and J shed 2 bases, with 14 bases lying between them. Germline CDR1 SGHTA, CDR2 FQGNSA. This CDR3 is 15 amino acids long. The CDR3 region has the DNA TGTGCCAGCATACAGGGTCGGACAAACACCGGGGAGCTGTTTTTT. This translates into CASIQGRTNTGELFF.

This chain connects TRBV11-3 to TRBJ2-7; tentatively, D is TRBD1 or TRBD2 (6 bases each). The germline V gene has CDR1 SGHNT and CDR2 YENEEA. The V end lost 5 bases, the J end lost 0 bases, and 14 bases lay between the germline ends. CDR3 length equals 15 residues. CDR3 region: CASSLGGRSSYEQYF. Written as DNA, the CDR3 is TGTGCCAGCAGCCTAGGGGGGCGAAGCTCCTACGAGCAGTACTTC.

The chain combines TRBV7-9 with TRBJ1-4; D not resolved. V was shortened by 5 bases and J by 4 bases, with 14 bases between the two germline ends. This CDR3 spans 15 amino acids. CDR1 is SEHNR and CDR2 is FQNEAQ in the germline V gene (reference sequence). CDR3 nucleotides: TGTGCCAGCAGCCTGAACAGATTTTATAATGAAAAACTGTTTTTT. Its protein is CASSLNRFYNEKLFF.

V and J are TRBV12-1 and TRBJ1-4; the D call in the table, TRBD1, was not verified against the DNA. TRBV12-1 has pseudogene status. The CDR3 totals 14 residues. The CDR3 nucleotides are TGTGCCAGCAGCTTGGACAGGCATAATGAAAAACTGTTTTTT. Translation: CASSLDRHNEKLFF.

The rearrangement joins TRBV7-9 to TRBJ2-1; 13 positions match TRBD2. The V gene's germline CDR1 is SEHNR and CDR2 FQNEAQ (reference sequence). J was trimmed by 7 bases and V by 5 bases; bases with no gene match: 8. The CDR3 is made up of 16 amino acids. CDR3 protein: CASSPTLAGGRNEQFF. CDR3 sequence (DNA): TGTGCCAGCAGCCCCACACTAGCGGGAGGGAGGAATGAGCAGTTCTTC. Variable domain in full (rest from reference TRBV7-9 and TRBJ2-1): DTGVSQNPRHKITKRGQNVTFRCDPISEHNRLYWYRQTLGQGPEFLTYFQNEAQLEKSRLLSDRFSAERPKGSFSTLEIQRTEQGDSAMYLCASSPTLAGGRNEQFFGPGTRLTVL.

The rearrangement links TRBV6-6 to TRBJ2-1, with a tentative D call TRBD2 (6 bases). Germline CDR1 is MNHNY and CDR2 is SVGAGI (reference sequence). CDR3 size: 13 residues. The ends were cut back, 7 bases at V and 9 bases at J, with 16 bases in the middle. The CDR3 is CASTRTTAGEQFF. In DNA form, the CDR3 reads TGTGCCAGCACCCGAACGACAGCGGGTGAGCAGTTCTTC.

This sequence joins TRBV28 and TRBJ1-6; D call uncertain. The CDR3 is 14 amino acids. Germline CDR1 MDHEN, CDR2 SYDVKM. Trimming stripped 4 bases from V and 7 bases from J, with 11 bases between. This chain's CDR3 is CASSYRKPNSPLHF. CDR3 nucleotide sequence: TGTGCCAGCAGTTATAGAAAACCGAATTCACCCCTCCACTTT.

V gene TRBV5-1 combines with J gene TRBJ2-7; D may match TRBD1 or TRBD2 (5 bases each). V was cut by 4 bases and J by 0 bases, with 11 bases left in between. The CDR3 totals 14 residues. Germline V gene lookup returns CDR1 SGHRS and CDR2 YFSETQ. CDR3 sequence reads: CASSPGTGSYEQYF. CDR3 nucleotide sequence: TGCGCCAGCAGCCCCGGGACGGGCTCCTACGAGCAGTACTTC.